This TCR beta chain emerged from a study of Graves' ophthalmopathy and Graves' hyperthyroidism (dated by TCRdb to between 2017 and 2018). Describing the broader study: Peripheral blood was collected before any treatment was given, at the time of initial diagnosis. An independent validation cohort comprised some 19 hyperthyroidism patients and 15 to 17 patients who later progressed from hyperthyroidism to ophthalmopathy. A discovery set of more than 90 patients (about 45 ophthalmopathy, 57 stable hyperthyroidism) was enrolled to explore V-J signatures distinguishing ophthalmopathy from hyperthyroidism. The study used signatures of the TCR beta repertoire to tell Graves' ophthalmopathy apart from Graves' hyperthyroidism and to predict which patients would progress to ophthalmopathy. Following sample collection, hyperthyroidism patients were given methimazole at a starting dose of 30 mg daily, and ophthalmopathy patients were given high-dose intravenous methylprednisolone. In total, 135 blood samples were TCR-sequenced: approximately 42 ophthalmopathy, approximately 80 hyperthyroidism and approximately 17 hyperthyroidism-to-ophthalmopathy patients. In roughly 6 hyperthyroidism patients, T-cell repertoires of thyroid tissue and blood were compared. Overall results and qualifications from the work: Most expanded thyroid clonotypes with a frequency above 0.001 also appeared in blood, which suggests that blood repertoires may reflect the immune response in the thyroid. Ophthalmopathy was separated from stable hyperthyroidism by the 13-signature model with roughly 90% sensitivity and around 81% specificity in cross-validation and with 80%/75% in the test set. In validation, the model predicted ophthalmopathy progression with 70.59% sensitivity and roughly 72% specificity; approximately 12 predicted patients were CT-confirmed with GO in a median of 6.5 months. No statistical method was used to predetermine the sample size, and group allocation was not hidden from the investigators.

V ends up 4 bases short and J 7 bases short, with an unmatched junction base count of 1. From the cysteine up to the phenylalanine, the CDR3 has a length of 13 residues. Only CDR3 DNA is held: 39 bases, read in frame from base 1. Sequences MNHNS (CDR1) and SASEGT (CDR2) are obtained from the germline V gene. This clonotype was picked up many times. Its antigen is still unknown. Base quality data are lacking; no much larger clone is found one base away. For repertoire sequencing, the TCR beta CDR3 regions were amplified from RNA transcripts. The first round of RT-PCR was done with HTBI primers and the Qiagen OneStep RT-PCR kit, and was followed by a second round of multiplex PCR, then size selection and purification. Libraries were sequenced paired-end with 100 bp reads on an Illumina HiSeq2000. In the source study's methods: SOAPnuke was used for read processing, and reads with adapters, uncalled bases, a mean Phred below 15, or no exact constant-primer or identifier match were discarded. High-quality paired reads were merged with COPE v1.2.5. Clonotypes were defined as unique nucleotide sequences and were aligned to IMGT TRB V, D and J references using MiTCR v1.1. The analysis was limited to V-J combinations with a frequency above 0.0001, which together covered 99.2% of the repertoires. For each V-J combination, a TCR clonal expansion and chaos score was defined as F50 clonal expansion divided by the chaos observed in the TCRdist matrix. Features were reduced by Welch's t-statistics and random forest to over 10 V-J combinations, which fed a naive Bayes classifier. The similarity between thyroid and blood repertoires was quantified using the Morisita-Horn index. In TCRdb, the public reads were trimmed at Q25 with fastp and aligned with MiXCR, with productive beta chains retained. Each CDR3 protein gets just one entry, which takes the most common genes and DNA from the rows behind it. The V and J calls were not made by the authors but by TCRdb's processing. The sample table shows under 350,000 distinct CDR3 sequences, and about a sixth are seen once. Approximately 13% of the sample belongs to the ten largest clones.

The ophthalmopathy patients had moderately to severely active disease, with a Clinical Activity Score of 3 or higher, a NOSPECS grade of 4 or higher, and a disease duration of less than 3 months. Patients were excluded if they had other autoimmune diseases, uncontrolled infections, pregnancy or lactation. Clinical symptoms, serum thyroxine, TRAb, thyroid ultrasound and orbital computed tomography were used for diagnosis. Ficoll-Paque density gradient centrifugation was used to isolate PBMCs from 8 to 10 ml of fresh peripheral blood. Total RNA was extracted with Trizol reagent and quality-checked on an Agilent 2100 Bioanalyzer.

The V gene is TRBV6-1 and the J gene is TRBJ1-2; 12 bases in between match TRBD1. The origin of this receptor is an adult man with Graves' ophthalmopathy. The sample was peripheral blood. The CDR3 corresponds to CASSGDRGPGYTF. The sequenced DNA: TGTGCCAGCAGTGGGGACAGGGGGCCTGGCTACACCTTC.